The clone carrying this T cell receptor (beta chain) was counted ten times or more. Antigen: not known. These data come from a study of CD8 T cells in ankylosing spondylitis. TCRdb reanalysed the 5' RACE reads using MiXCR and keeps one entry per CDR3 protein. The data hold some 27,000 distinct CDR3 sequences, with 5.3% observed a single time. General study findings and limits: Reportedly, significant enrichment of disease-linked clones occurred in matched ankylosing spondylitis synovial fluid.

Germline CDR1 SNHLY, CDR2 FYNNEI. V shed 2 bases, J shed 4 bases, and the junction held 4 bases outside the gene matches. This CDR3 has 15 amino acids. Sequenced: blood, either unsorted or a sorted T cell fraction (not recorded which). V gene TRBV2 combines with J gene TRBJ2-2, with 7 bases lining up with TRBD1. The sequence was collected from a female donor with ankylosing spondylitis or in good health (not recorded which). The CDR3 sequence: CASSEQGVITGELFF. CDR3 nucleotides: TGTGCCAGCAGTGAACAGGGGGTAATCACCGGGGAGCTGTTTTTT.